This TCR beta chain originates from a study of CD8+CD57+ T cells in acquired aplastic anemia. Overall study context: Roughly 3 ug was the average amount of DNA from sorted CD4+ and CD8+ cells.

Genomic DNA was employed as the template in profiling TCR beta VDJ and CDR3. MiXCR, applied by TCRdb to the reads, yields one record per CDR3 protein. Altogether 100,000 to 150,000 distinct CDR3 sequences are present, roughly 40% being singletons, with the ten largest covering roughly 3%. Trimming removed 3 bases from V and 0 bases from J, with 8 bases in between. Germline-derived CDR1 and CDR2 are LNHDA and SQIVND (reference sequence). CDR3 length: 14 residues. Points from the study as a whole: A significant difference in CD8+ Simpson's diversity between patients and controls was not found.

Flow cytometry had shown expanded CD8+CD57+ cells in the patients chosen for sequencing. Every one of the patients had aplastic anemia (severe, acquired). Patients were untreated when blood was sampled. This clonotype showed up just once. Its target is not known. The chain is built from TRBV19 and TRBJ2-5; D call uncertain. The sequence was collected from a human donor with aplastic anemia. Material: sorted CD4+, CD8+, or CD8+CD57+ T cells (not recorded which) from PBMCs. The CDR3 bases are TGTGCCAGTAGTATCTTGGGGAACCAAGAGACCCAGTACTTC. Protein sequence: CASSILGNQETQYF.